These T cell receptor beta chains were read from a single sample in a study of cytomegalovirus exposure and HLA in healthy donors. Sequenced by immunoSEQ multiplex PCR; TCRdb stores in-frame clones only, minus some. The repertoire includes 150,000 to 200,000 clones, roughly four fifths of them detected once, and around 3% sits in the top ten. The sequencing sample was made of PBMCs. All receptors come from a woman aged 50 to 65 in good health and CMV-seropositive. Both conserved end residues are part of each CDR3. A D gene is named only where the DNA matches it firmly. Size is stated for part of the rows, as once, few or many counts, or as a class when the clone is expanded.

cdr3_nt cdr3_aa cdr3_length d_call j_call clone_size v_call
TGTGCCAGCAGCGACGACAGGGTAACTGAAGCTTTCTTT CASSDDRVTEAFF 13 TRBD1 TRBJ1-1 . TRBV13
TGTGCCAGCAGTTCCGGCAGGTCTCAAGCTTTCTTT CASSSGRSQAFF 12 . TRBJ1-1 . TRBV6-1
TGTGCCAGCAGTGCAGAAAGGGGGCGAATCTATGGCTACACCTTC CASSAERGRIYGYTF 15 TRBD1 TRBJ1-2 . TRBV27
TGTGCCAGCAGCCCCCGCGGGGGCGGGGGAAACATTCAGTACTTC CASSPRGGGGNIQYF 15 . TRBJ2-4 . TRBV5-6
TGTGCCAGCTCACCTACAGCAAGTGATTCACCCCTCCACTTT CASSPTASDSPLHF 14 . TRBJ1-6 . TRBV18
TGTGCCAGTAGTACTTTGGGACAGGGGGACACAGATACGCAGTATTTT CASSTLGQGDTDTQYF 16 TRBD1 TRBJ2-3 few TRBV19
TGTGCCAGCAGTGAAGCTATTCGAGGACAGGGCGGCGAGCAGTACTTC CASSEAIRGQGGEQYF 16 TRBD1 TRBJ2-7 . TRBV6-1
TGTGCCATCAGTGAACCGGGACTCGATGGGGCTTTCTTT CAISEPGLDGAFF 13 . TRBJ1-1 few TRBV10-3
TGTGCCAGCAGCACTTTCGGGGGGAACACTGAAGCTTTCTTT CASSTFGGNTEAFF 14 . TRBJ1-1 . TRBV5-4
TGTGCCAGCAGCGGGGGCACCGCGTCTGGAAACACCATATATTTT CASSGGTASGNTIYF 15 . TRBJ1-3 . TRBV9
TGTGCCAGCAGCTTAACTGGGAGTAGCGGGGGGGTACAAGAGACCCAGTACTTC CASSLTGSSGGVQETQYF 18 TRBD2 TRBJ2-5 . TRBV7-3
TGTGCCAGCAGCTTACAGGGAAATGAAAAACTGTTTTTT CASSLQGNEKLFF 13 . TRBJ1-4 . TRBV5-4
TGTGCCAGCAGCTTGGCAGAAGCTAACTATGGCTACACCTTC CASSLAEANYGYTF 14 . TRBJ1-2 . TRBV5-4
TGCGCCAGCAGCCAAGTTCGGACTAGCGGTAGAAAGAGCACAGATACGCAGTATTTT CASSQVRTSGRKSTDTQYF 19 TRBD2 TRBJ2-3 . TRBV4-1
TGTGCCAGCAGCTTGAGGGCGGGGAACACAGATACGCAGTATTTT CASSLRAGNTDTQYF 15 . TRBJ2-3 once TRBV5-8
TGTGCTAGCAGCCGGAGACTAGCGGAGACCCAGTACTTC CASSRRLAETQYF 13 TRBD2 TRBJ2-5 . TRBV9
TGTGCCAGCAGTTACTCCAGGTTCCAAGAGACCCAGTACTTC CASSYSRFQETQYF 14 . TRBJ2-5 once TRBV6-5
TGCGCCAGCAGTGAGACGGCAGGGGCCTCCTACGAGCAGTACTTC CASSETAGASYEQYF 15 . TRBJ2-7 . TRBV10-2
TGTGCCAGCAGCATCGGGACTAACAACTATGGCTACACCTTC CASSIGTNNYGYTF 14 . TRBJ1-2 . TRBV5-4
TGTGCCAGCAGTGTGGGGGGGGGCAAACTGTTTTTT CASSVGGGKLFF 12 . TRBJ1-4 . TRBV2
TGCGCCAGCAGCTCAGGGGTTTTGGGACAGGGTCGATACGAGCAGTACTTC CASSSGVLGQGRYEQYF 17 TRBD1 TRBJ2-7 few TRBV5-1
TGTGCCAGCAGGAGAGATTTGGATGAAAAACTGTTTTTT CASRRDLDEKLFF 13 . TRBJ1-4 . TRBV2
TGTGCCAGCAGCTTAGACGGGGGGCCGGGTGAGCAGTTCTTC CASSLDGGPGEQFF 14 . TRBJ2-1 . TRBV7-9
TGTGCCAGCAAGGGTCAGGGGGTTAATTCACCCCTCCACTTT CASKGQGVNSPLHF 14 TRBD1 TRBJ1-6 . TRBV2
TGTGCCAGCAGTGGGAAACTAGCGGGGGGTTACAATGAGCAGTTCTTC CASSGKLAGGYNEQFF 16 TRBD2 TRBJ2-1 . TRBV6-1
TGTGCCAGCAGCTTAGCGAAAGGGACAGGTGAAGCTTTCTTT CASSLAKGTGEAFF 14 TRBD1 TRBJ1-1 . TRBV7-9
TGTGCCAGCAGTGAAGACGCGGGGGCGGGGAAAGAGACCCAGTACTTC CASSEDAGAGKETQYF 16 . TRBJ2-5 . TRBV6-1
TGCGCCAGCAGTCAATCCCCAGGAGTAGGGAGGAACACTGAAGCTTTCTTT CASSQSPGVGRNTEAFF 17 . TRBJ1-1 few TRBV23-1
TGTGCCAGCAACCCCGGGCTAGCGGGGGGTCAAGAGACCCAGTACTTC CASNPGLAGGQETQYF 16 TRBD2 TRBJ2-5 . TRBV19
TGCGCCAGCAGCTTGGTCGGGGGGATTGAAAAACTGTTTTTT CASSLVGGIEKLFF 14 . TRBJ1-4 . TRBV5-1
TGCGCCAGCAGCCGGACAGGGCCGAATGGCTACACCTTC CASSRTGPNGYTF 13 TRBD1 TRBJ1-2 . TRBV4-1
TGTGCCACTTGTGACAGGGATTACACCGGGGAGCTGTTTTTT CATCDRDYTGELFF 14 TRBD1 TRBJ2-2 . TRBV5-5
TGCGCCAGCAGCCACCGGGGGTTGGATGGGACGGACGAGCAGTACTTC CASSHRGLDGTDEQYF 16 . TRBJ2-7 few TRBV5-1
TGTGCCAGCAGTTTACCGGGACTAGCGGGGACCGAGCAGTTCTTC CASSLPGLAGTEQFF 15 TRBD2 TRBJ2-1 . TRBV7-9
TGTGCCAGCAGTTTATCGCGGGGGACTATCTCCTACGAGCAGTACTTC CASSLSRGTISYEQYF 16 TRBD2 TRBJ2-7 . TRBV27
TGTGCCAGCAGTGAACAGGGGCACCACGAGCAGTACTTC CASSEQGHHEQYF 13 . TRBJ2-7 . TRBV2
TGTGCCAGCGCACTCTCTTCCCGAATGACTGAAGCTTTCTTT CASALSSRMTEAFF 14 . TRBJ1-1 . TRBV2
TGTGCCAGCAGTTTTTCCTTGGACAGCCTCTTGGAGCAGTACTTC CASSFSLDSLLEQYF 15 . TRBJ2-7 . TRBV6-6
TGCGCCAGCAGCATAAACACAGGGGAGAGCACTGAAGCTTTCTTT CASSINTGESTEAFF 15 TRBD1 TRBJ1-1 . TRBV5-1
TGTGCCAGCAGCTTAGCAGGAGTACCTGAAGCTTTCTTT CASSLAGVPEAFF 13 . TRBJ1-1 . TRBV7-8
TGTGCCAGCAGCTTGGCCTTGGCAGTGAACACCGGGGAGCTGTTTTTT CASSLALAVNTGELFF 16 . TRBJ2-2 . TRBV4-2
TGTGCCAGCAGCCCGACATTCACCGGGGAGCTGTTTTTT CASSPTFTGELFF 13 . TRBJ2-2 . TRBV11-2